The next 5 T cell receptor beta chains were all read from a single sample in a study of T cells in women clearing cervical HPV infection. TCRdb keeps only in-frame clones here, not all; method: immunoSEQ multiplex PCR. Its clone listing holds some 31,000 clones. Sequenced: blood buffy coat. The receptor set was obtained from a woman aged 18-70 years with a cervical HPV16 infection that either progressed to CIN3+ or cleared (not recorded which).

With regard to this clone: The observed sequence ends 3 residues before the CDR3 terminus, with the missing tail filled in from the germline J gene. This rearrangement joins TRBV11-1 to TRBJ2-2, with TRBD1 matching 8 bases. CDR3 size: 15 residues. Germline CDR1 and CDR2: SGHAT and FQDESV (reference sequence). J gave up 7 bases and V 5 bases, and 9 bases lay outside the gene matches. CDR3: CASSPPDRVHGELFF. CDR3 DNA (partial): TGTGCCAGCAGCCCCCCGGACAGGGTGCACGGGGAG.

The part of the CDR3 DNA that was read is TGCAGCGTTGTAGTGCGGAGCCGATACAATGAG. Its translation: CSVVVRSRYNE. From start to end, the CDR3 is CSVVVRSRYNEQFF. The chain joins TRBV29-1 to TRBJ2-1; D is undetermined. Coverage ceases 3 residues before the CDR3 finishes, and the germline J gene fills in the end. The V end was cut by 4 bases, the J end by 4 bases, with 14 bases between. The CDR3 covers 14 residues. In germline, CDR1 is SQVTM, CDR2 ANQGSEA.

Comment on this clone: From the germline J gene comes the end of the CDR3, since the read stops 3 residues before it. The V call is TRBV2, the J call TRBJ2-5, with 7 bases aligning to TRBD1. CDR3 length equals 16 residues. Per the germline V gene, CDR1 is SNHLY and CDR2 is FYNNEI. V trimming: 8 bases; J trimming: 1 base; junction bases outside the gene matches: 13. CDR3 DNA (partial): TGTGCCAGCGGGTGGGGGCGGGCAGGGGGCCAAGAGACC. This codes for CASGWGRAGGQET. The CDR3 in its entirety is CASGWGRAGGQETQYF.

About this clone itself: The read stops 3 residues short of the end of the CDR3; the missing end is completed from the germline J gene. V usage is TRBV11-2 and J usage is TRBJ1-2; weak D call: TRBD1 (5 bases). Germline CDR1 reads SGHAT; CDR2 reads FQNNGV. The CDR3 consists of 15 residues. The part of the CDR3 DNA that was read is TGTGCCAGCAGCTTAGATCCAAGGGGAACGTACGGC. Its translation: CASSLDPRGTYG. The whole CDR3 region reads CASSLDPRGTYGYTF.

A remark on this clone: The read comes to an end 3 residues before the CDR3 does, leaving the germline J gene to fill in the end. The gene calls are TRBV7-8 and TRBJ1-3, with D unresolved. The germline V gene has CDR1 SGHVS and CDR2 FQNEAQ. There are 15 residues in the CDR3. V was trimmed by 5 bases and J by 0 bases, leaving 11 bases between them. The sequenced CDR3 bases are TGTGCCAGCAGCGTGCGGGCTTACTCTGGAAACACC. This gives the protein CASSVRAYSGNT. The CDR3 reads in full as CASSVRAYSGNTIYF. The full variable domain, its missing parts supplied by reference TRBV7-8 and TRBJ1-3, is GAGVSQSPRYKVAKRGQDVALRCDPISGHVSLFWYQQALGQGPEFLTYFQNEAQLDKSGLPSDRFFAERPEGSVSTLKIQRTQQEDSAVYLCASSVRAYSGNTIYFGEGSWLTVV.